This TCR beta chain is from a study of blood T cell repertoires in COVID-19. In the study overall: Samples of COVID-19 (acute and convalescent) were obtained from the United States, Italy and Spain. T cells, B-cell-depleted T cells, or PBMCs supplied cDNA or gDNA.

In the original processing: Using reference gene primer amplification, nucleated cell counts were estimated. Data came from immunoSEQ multiplex PCR; TCRdb stores just in-frame clones and leaves some out. V, J and clone size derive from that table, while D and trimming were established from the DNA sequence. The sample contains around 99,000 clones, roughly 75% of which appear only once. This clone was observed a single time. Sequencing was carried out using peripheral blood. The TCR comes from a human donor in a cohort sampled during active or convalescent COVID-19.

CDR3 loop: CASSELPIGYTF. CDR3 DNA: TGTGCCAGCAGTGAATTACCTATTGGCTACACCTTC. The rearrangement links TRBV25-1 to TRBJ1-2; no clear D. The V end lost 1 base, the J end lost 7 bases, and 7 bases lay between the germline ends. Per the germline V gene, CDR1 is MGHDK and CDR2 is SYGVNS. The CDR3 sequence is 12 residues long.